These T cell receptor beta chains were read from a single sample in a study of T cell responses to AZD1222 COVID-19 vaccine. Clones were sequenced by immunoSEQ multiplex PCR, and TCRdb holds only the in-frame ones, with some missing. This table has 150,000 or so clones, 80% to 95% appearing once. The sample in question was peripheral blood, obtained on day 0 of AZD1222 vaccination. These receptors all stem from an adult in good health. Each CDR3 is given with its conserved first and last residue.

>TRBV4-1|TRBJ2-3
CASSRASSGGADTQYF
>TRBV30|TRBJ1-2
CAWSRQLGYTF
>TRBV5-1|TRBJ1-2
CASSLGSSLYGYTF
>TRBV4-3|TRBJ1-4
CASSQVQGTNEKLFF
>TRBV28|TRBJ2-7
CASGGTSTYEQYF
>TRBV6-2/TRBV6-3|TRBJ2-7
CASSYSERFYEQYF
>TRBV4-1|TRBJ2-7
CASSQVFGTPQTYEQYF
>TRBV25-1|TRBJ1-2
CASSEILRYVNRGGYTF
>TRBV2|TRBJ2-5
CASSAGGSTQETQYF
>TRBV3-1/TRBV3-2|TRBJ1-2
CASSHAQGAGYGYTF
>TRBV5-1|TRBJ2-3
CASRSGLAGDLDTQYF
>TRBV4-1|TRBJ1-5
CASSQTGPTAPYQPQHF
>TRBV27|TRBJ1-1
CASSRLLGVDTEAFF
>TRBV10-3|TRBJ1-1
CAISEWDGKNTEAFF
>TRBV21-1|TRBJ2-7
CWTGGFYEQYF
>TRBV9|TRBJ2-2
CASSPRGGRGLWPAGELFF
>TRBV6-5|TRBJ2-1
CASTLGTSGSGEQFF
>TRBV7-3|TRBJ1-2
CASSPDGVYGYTF
>TRBV19|TRBJ2-5
CASSIGSGIRETQYF
>TRBV6-5|TRBJ2-4
CASSYSLGSKNIQYF
>TRBV7-2|TRBJ2-5
CASSLVGQPSQETQYF
>TRBV29-1|TRBJ2-1
CSIHRGLNEQFF
>TRBV15|TRBJ1-2
CATSPGNYGYTF
>TRBV27|TRBJ2-2
CASSRANTGELFF
>TRBV6-6|TRBJ2-7
CASSLDAGGRSAYEQYF
>TRBV25-1|TRBJ2-2
CASSEGDTGELFF
>TRBV28|TRBJ1-2
CASSLAEYGYTF
>TRBV27|TRBJ2-2
CASTFGTVRNTGELFF
>TRBV3-1/TRBV3-2|TRBJ2-2
CASSQEGQMFTGELFF
>TRBV9|TRBJ1-6
CASSPGGGRNSPLHF